One and the same sample provided the 7 T cell receptor beta chains below, sequenced in a study of blood T cells in healthy people across ages. The second PCR ran roughly 6 to 11 cycles with a sample-barcoded 5' primer and J-beta primers. TCRdb independently ran MiXCR on the 5' RACE reads; one entry per CDR3 protein. The sample shows some 760,000 distinct CDR3 sequences, around 25% of them seen only once. Separately, the same data were catalogued under a study of T cells of mothers and their children.

The sample was blood. The source is a boy younger than 18 in good health.

This chain joins TRBV3-1 and TRBJ1-6; D is unclear. Trimming took off 5 bases at V and 5 bases at J, with 13 bases between the two ends. Germline V gene sequence: CDR1 LGHDT, CDR2 YNNKEL (reference sequence). The CDR3 runs to 15 residues. CDR3 coding DNA: TGTGCCAGCAGCTTAGAAGGGCAGAATAATTCACCCCTCCACTTT. Protein sequence: CASSLEGQNNSPLHF.

J is TRBJ2-2 and V is TRBV7-2; TRBD1 aligns across 9 bases. From germline, CDR1 is SGHTA and CDR2 FQGNSA. The V and J ends lost 4 bases and 1 base, in that order; junction bases with no gene match: 4. The CDR3 runs 16 residues. The CDR3 DNA follows: TGTGCCAGCAGCTGGATGACAGGGGGGAACACCGGGGAGCTGTTTTTT. Its protein product is CASSWMTGGNTGELFF.

This chain links TRBV6-1 with TRBJ2-3; D remains ambiguous. The CDR3 covers 12 residues. With 1 base removed from V and 7 bases from J, the gap between germline ends came to 6 bases. Germline V CDR1 and CDR2: MNHNS, SASEGT. CDR3 loop: CASSEVGYTQYF. Written as DNA, the CDR3 is TGTGCCAGCAGTGAAGTGGGATATACGCAGTATTTT.

The gene calls are TRBV28 and TRBJ2-5, with 11 nucleotides matching TRBD2. The CDR3 spans 16 residues. V shed 3 bases and J 5 bases; nucleotides not matched to a gene: 8. Germline V CDR1 and CDR2: MDHEN, SYDVKM. The CDR3 is CASSFVAGGPRETQYF. The CDR3 bases are TGTGCCAGCAGTTTCGTAGCGGGAGGGCCGAGGGAGACCCAGTACTTC.

This clonotype was recorded a few times. In DNA form, the CDR3 reads TGCAGCGTTGACGGCTCACGCAACACCGGGGAGCTGTTTTTT. Translation gives CSVDGSRNTGELFF. The genes are TRBV29-1 and TRBJ2-2; D is undetermined. This CDR3 region has 14 residues. Deletions cut 3 bases from V and 2 bases from J, with 10 bases between. CDR1 and CDR2 from the germline V gene are SQVTM and ANQGSEA.

The gene calls are TRBV10-3 and TRBJ2-2; tentatively, D is TRBD1 (5 bases). There are 13 residues in the CDR3. V was clipped by 6 bases and J by 8 bases, with 13 bases between them. Germline V gene sequence: CDR1 ENHRY, CDR2 SYGVKD. The CDR3 nucleotides are TGTGCCATCAGGGCCGATACAGGAGGGGAGCTGTTTTTT. Its translation is CAIRADTGGELFF.

This clonotype was counted only a few times. The genes are TRBV11-2 and TRBJ1-6; 7 nucleotides match TRBD1. V lost 0 bases and J lost 9; bases outside the gene matches: 11. Germline CDR1 and CDR2: SGHAT and FQNNGV. CDR3 length: 17 residues. The DNA of the CDR3 is TGTGCCAGCAGCTTAGATGGGACAGAGAGAATGAGTTCACCCCTCCACTTT. As protein: CASSLDGTERMSSPLHF.